The clone carrying this T cell receptor (beta chain) appeared once. The data stem from a study of blood T cells in healthy people across ages. Combining a sample-barcoded 5' primer with a J-beta primer mix, a second PCR ran for about 7 to 11 cycles. TCRdb reprocessed the 5' RACE reads via MiXCR and lists one record per CDR3 protein. The data show some 1,000,000 distinct CDR3 sequences, 20% to 25% seen once. The ends were cut back, 0 bases at V and 0 bases at J, with 5 bases in the middle. This CDR3 is built from 14 residues. The V gene's germline CDR1 is MNHEY and CDR2 SMNVEV (reference sequence). The sample was also reused in another study, on T cells of mothers and their children.

Source material: blood. This sequence originates from a girl aged 2 to 9 in good health. The chain links TRBV27 to TRBJ1-1; D is unclear. The CDR3 DNA reads TGTGCCAGCAGTTTATCATACGTGAACACTGAAGCTTTCTTT. As protein: CASSLSYVNTEAFF.